This is a list of T cell receptor beta chains from one sample in a study of cytomegalovirus exposure and HLA in healthy donors. Assay: immunoSEQ multiplex PCR; the TCRdb copy retains only in-frame clones and omits some. Its clone listing holds 200,000 to 250,000 clones. The sequenced sample was PBMCs. These receptors originate from a girl aged 2 to 10 in good health and CMV-seropositive. The CDR3 runs from the conserved cysteine through the conserved F or W. The order of the fields is D gene, J gene, V gene, CDR3 protein, CDR3 DNA. A D gene is named only where the DNA matches it firmly.

>TRBD1|TRBJ2-1|TRBV4-1
CASSPWDRDYNEQFF
TGCGCCAGCAGCCCTTGGGACAGGGATTACAATGAGCAGTTCTTC
>TRBD2|TRBJ2-7|TRBV28
CASSFYGTSGRYEQYF
TGTGCCAGCAGTTTCTATGGGACTAGCGGGAGGTACGAGCAGTACTTC
>TRBD2|TRBJ2-4|TRBV6-7
CASRTKIAGGKTKNIQYF
TGTGCCAGCAGGACGAAAATAGCGGGAGGGAAGACCAAAAACATTCAGTACTTC
>-|TRBJ1-4|TRBV19
CASSIRGEKLFF
TGTGCCAGTAGTATCCGAGGTGAAAAACTGTTTTTT
>TRBD1|TRBJ2-2|TRBV5-1
CASSLRTGETGELFF
TGCGCCAGCAGCTTGCGTACAGGGGAAACCGGGGAGCTGTTTTTT
>TRBD2|TRBJ2-3|TRBV28
CASSFLADHTDTQYF
TGTGCCAGCAGTTTCCTAGCGGACCACACAGATACGCAGTATTTT
>-|TRBJ2-1|TRBV5-1
CASKEVAAYNEQFF
TGCGCCAGCAAGGAGGTCGCGGCCTACAATGAGCAGTTCTTC
>-|TRBJ2-7|TRBV27
CASSLQPRSSYEQYF
TGTGCCAGCAGTTTACAGCCGAGGAGCTCCTACGAGCAGTACTTC
>-|TRBJ1-5|TRBV28
CASSLYGAGRQPQHF
TGTGCCAGCAGTTTATATGGGGCAGGGCGGCAGCCCCAGCATTTT
>-|TRBJ2-2|TRBV5-6
CASSLSGGVGTGELFF
TGTGCCAGCAGCTTGAGTGGGGGCGTGGGCACCGGGGAGCTGTTTTTT
>TRBD2|TRBJ2-7|TRBV19
CASAPSGSAYEQYF
TGTGCCAGTGCACCTAGCGGGAGTGCCTACGAGCAGTACTTC
>TRBD2|TRBJ2-5|TRBV5-4
CASTLRRVAGGPSGETQYF
TGTGCCAGCACCCTCCGCAGGGTAGCGGGAGGGCCGTCGGGAGAGACCCAGTACTTC
>-|TRBJ2-5|TRBV6-6
CASGSRGTSPETQYF
TGTGCCAGCGGCTCTCGTGGAACTAGCCCAGAGACCCAGTACTTC
>TRBD1|TRBJ2-7|TRBV6-5
CASSTTGGRYEQYF
TGTGCCAGCAGTACGACAGGGGGTAGATACGAGCAGTACTTC
>TRBD1|TRBJ2-7|TRBV11-2
CASSLDLGTASYEQYF
TGTGCCAGCAGCTTAGATCTAGGGACAGCCTCCTACGAGCAGTACTTC
>TRBD2|TRBJ2-1|TRBV7-3
CASSSLAGGPDGQFF
TGTGCCAGCAGCTCCTTAGCGGGAGGGCCAGACGGGCAGTTCTTC
>TRBD1|TRBJ2-4|TRBV11-1
CASSLDHGTGLSQYF
TGTGCCAGCAGCTTAGACCACGGGACAGGTTTGTCACAGTACTTC
>TRBD1|TRBJ2-2|TRBV6-5
CASSRTGVVGELFF
TGTGCCAGCAGCCGAACAGGGGTCGTTGGGGAGCTGTTTTTT
>-|TRBJ2-3|TRBV6-1
CASSLTGPTDTQYF
TGTGCCAGCAGCTTGACAGGACCCACAGATACGCAGTATTTT
>TRBD1|TRBJ2-3|TRBV18
CASRGQGMVDTQYF
TGTGCCAGCCGAGGACAGGGTATGGTGGATACGCAGTATTTT
>TRBD2|TRBJ2-3|TRBV13
CASSLGRGSGTDTDTQYF
TGTGCCAGCAGCTTAGGCCGTGGTAGCGGGACTGACACAGATACGCAGTATTTT
>-|TRBJ1-2|TRBV29-1
CSVGRRDDGYTF
TGCAGCGTTGGGCGCAGGGATGATGGCTACACCTTC
>TRBD1|TRBJ2-1|TRBV7-3
CASSNQTGPNEQFF
TGTGCCAGCAGCAACCAGACAGGGCCCAATGAGCAGTTCTTC
>TRBD1|TRBJ1-2|TRBV19
CASSMFEGAHYGYTF
TGTGCCAGTAGTATGTTCGAGGGGGCGCACTATGGCTACACCTTC
>-|TRBJ1-1|TRBV5-1
CASSTGTGSIMNTEAFF
TGCGCCAGCAGCACCGGGACTGGGAGTATAATGAACACTGAAGCTTTCTTT
>-|TRBJ2-7|TRBV11-1
CASSSRSYEQYF
TGTGCCAGCAGCTCGCGTTCCTACGAGCAGTACTTC
>-|TRBJ1-1|TRBV6-6
CASSPFGQEAFF
TGTGCCAGCAGTCCCTTTGGTCAGGAAGCTTTCTTT
>-|TRBJ2-7|TRBV15
CATSRERSEQYF
TGTGCCACCAGCAGAGAGAGGTCCGAGCAGTACTTC
>-|TRBJ1-2|TRBV6-5
CASSYRTDYGYTF
TGTGCCAGCAGTTACAGGACAGACTATGGCTACACCTTC
>-|TRBJ1-1|TRBV27
CASSPTGIGTEAFF
TGTGCCAGCAGCCCTACAGGGATAGGAACTGAAGCTTTCTTT
>TRBD1|TRBJ2-1|TRBV28
CASRAHGTGYNEQFF
TGTGCCAGCAGAGCGCACGGGACAGGATACAATGAGCAGTTCTTC
>TRBD1|TRBJ1-4|TRBV28
CASSSNTGAQSGPNEKLFF
TGTGCCAGCAGCTCAAATACAGGGGCCCAGAGCGGGCCTAATGAAAAACTGTTTTTT
>TRBD1|TRBJ1-1|TRBV5-1
CASSRDSNTEAFF
TGCGCCAGCAGCCGGGACAGTAACACTGAAGCTTTCTTT
>TRBD2|TRBJ2-7|TRBV7-9
CASSPGLAPRKQYF
TGTGCCAGCAGCCCGGGACTAGCCCCACGCAAGCAGTACTTC
>TRBD1|TRBJ1-4|TRBV11-2
CASSMIRDSIEKLFF
TGTGCCAGCAGCATGATCCGGGACAGTATCGAAAAACTGTTTTTT
>-|TRBJ1-2|TRBV11-1
CASSLARQAGGYTF
TGTGCCAGCAGCTTAGCCCGACAGGCCGGGGGCTACACCTTC
>TRBD1|TRBJ2-7|TRBV2
CASRPQKTGAYEQYF
TGTGCCAGCAGGCCACAAAAGACAGGGGCCTACGAGCAGTACTTC
>-|TRBJ1-6|TRBV27
CASSLSAKGRSLHF
TGTGCCAGCAGTTTATCGGCGAAAGGGAGATCCCTCCACTTT
>-|TRBJ2-1|TRBV25-1
CASSELAGLYNEQFF
TGTGCCAGCAGTGAATTGGCAGGGCTTTACAATGAGCAGTTCTTC